The 5 T cell receptor beta chains below come from one sample, sequenced in a study of OX40 agonist ivuxolimab in advanced cancers. Sequencing used immunoSEQ multiplex PCR; TCRdb keeps in-frame clones, though not all of them. This sample has 36,000 or so clones, with 70% to 85% found just once. The sequencing used CD4+ or CD8+ T cells sorted from blood, collected in a trial of the OX40 agonist ivuxolimab. The receptors derive from an adult with an advanced solid tumor such as melanoma, head and neck, liver or kidney cancer.

A single count supports this clone. The chain is built from TRBV28 and TRBJ2-1, with no clear D. V was clipped by 6 bases and J by 0 bases, with 15 bases between them. CDR1 MDHEN and CDR2 SYDVKM come from the germline V gene. The CDR3 is 16 amino acids. CDR3 residues: CASSLTTSSSYNEQFF. The CDR3 DNA reads TGTGCCAGCAGCCTCACGACCTCGAGCTCCTACAATGAGCAGTTCTTC.

The chain combines TRBV30 with TRBJ1-3; a possible D gene is TRBD1 (6 bases). The CDR3 loop spans 14 amino acids. Germline CDR1 and CDR2: GTSNPN and SVGIG (reference sequence). V lost 6 bases, J lost 1 base, and 13 bases lay in between. The CDR3 spells CACSKGGSGNTIYF. CDR3 bases: TGTGCCTGTTCAAAGGGGGGATCTGGAAACACCATATATTTT.

The V call is TRBV5-1, the J call TRBJ2-7; 13 bases fit TRBD2. CDR3 length: 17 amino acids. From germline, CDR1 is SGHRS and CDR2 YFSETQ. Germline trimming cut 2 bases from V and 4 bases from J; bases unmatched to any gene: 9. The CDR3 loop is CASSFSRETSGGYEQYF. CDR3 sequence (DNA): TGCGCCAGCAGCTTTTCTCGGGAGACTAGCGGGGGGTACGAGCAGTACTTC.

This chain links TRBV4-1 with TRBJ2-5, with TRBD2 matching over 10 bases. The CDR3 is made up of 17 amino acids. The V and J ends lost 1 base and 1 base, in that order; junction bases with no gene match: 6. Germline V CDR1 and CDR2: MGHRA, YSYEKL. As DNA, the CDR3 is TGCGCCAGCAGCCAAGCCTTTATAGCGGGGGGCCAAGAGACCCAGTACTTC. This translates into CASSQAFIAGGQETQYF.

This clone came up a few times. The chain links TRBV5-1 to TRBJ2-7; D is perhaps TRBD1 or TRBD2 (6 bases each). V lost 1 base and J lost 2, with 7 bases in between. This CDR3 has 13 residues. Per the germline V gene, CDR1 is SGHRS and CDR2 is YFSETQ. CDR3 DNA sequence: TGCGCCAGCAGCTTGAGGGGGGCCTACGAGCAGTACTTC. This codes for CASSLRGAYEQYF.